The 10 T cell receptor beta chains in this list originate from one sample, sequenced in a study of Ad26.COV2.S vaccination and SARS-CoV-2 variants. Profiling relied on immunoSEQ multiplex PCR, and the TCRdb table lists in-frame clones only, not all of them. Of 350,000 to 500,000 clones listed, around 91% were seen once; the top ten hold more than 3.5%. The treatment denotes: around 19 received Ad26.COV2.S at low or high dose, single or two shots; about 5 received placebo; per-sample allocation not given. Each sample was drawn 63 days after the first injection (of vaccine or placebo). The source was peripheral blood, collected in a trial of Ad26.COV2.S vaccine versus placebo. The receptors come from a person between 18 and 60 years old who received the Ad26.COV2.S COVID-19 vaccine or a placebo.

The chain links TRBV11-2 to TRBJ2-5, with D possibly being TRBD1 or TRBD2 (5 bases each). The CDR3 sequence is 15 residues long. V was shortened by 5 bases and J by 7 bases, with 20 bases between the two germline ends. Per the germline V gene, CDR1 is SGHAT and CDR2 is FQNNGV. The CDR3 loop reads CASSPPGRVQGTQYF. The CDR3, as DNA: TGTGCCAGCAGCCCCCCGGGAAGGGTCCAGGGGACCCAGTACTTC. Drawing the rest from reference TRBV11-2 and TRBJ2-5, the complete variable domain is EAGVAQSPRYKIIEKRQSVAFWCNPISGHATLYWYQQILGQGPKLLIQFQNNGVVDDSQLPKDRFSAERLKGVDSTLKIQPAKLEDSAVYLCASSPPGRVQGTQYFGPGTRLLVL.

This clone was picked up one time. The chain couples TRBV21-1 to TRBJ1-3; TRBD1, the table's D call, lacks a check against the DNA. TRBV21-1 is noted as a pseudogene. The CDR3 loop spans 19 amino acids. The CDR3 sequence: CASSNRSSQGPGSGNTIYF. The CDR3 DNA follows: TGTGCCAGCAGCAACAGGTCGTCCCAGGGCCCAGGGTCTGGAAACACCATATATTTT.

This clone came up a few times. CDR3 region: CASSQEGLPNSPLHF. The CDR3 bases are TGTGCCAGCAGCCAAGAGGGCCTGCCTAATTCACCCCTCCACTTT. This chain links TRBV3-1 (or the pseudogene TRBV3-2) with TRBJ1-6; no firm D call. Trimming took off 0 bases at V and 6 bases at J, with 9 bases between the two ends. The CDR3 loop spans 15 amino acids. CDR1 is LGHDT, CDR2 YNNKEL, per germline (reference sequence).

CDR3 residues: CASSLVDRSNTGELFF. Here the CDR3 DNA reads TGCGCCAGCAGCTTAGTGGACAGATCGAACACCGGGGAGCTGTTTTTT. The chain uses TRBV5-1 and TRBJ2-2, with D possibly TRBD1 on 6 matching bases. CDR3 length: 16 amino acids. Germline lookup yields CDR1 SGHRS and CDR2 YFSETQ. V was cut by 2 bases and J by 0 bases, with 11 bases left in between.

V usage is TRBV29-1 and J usage is TRBJ2-7; D may be TRBD2 (6 bases). From germline, CDR1 is SQVTM and CDR2 ANQGSEA. The V end was cut by 1 base, the J end by 2 bases, with 18 bases between. CDR3 length: 16 residues. The CDR3 DNA is TGCAGCGTTGAAGTGGGTGGGTCGGGAGAGCCCTACGAGCAGTACTTC. Translated, it gives CSVEVGGSGEPYEQYF.

The chain recombines TRBV7-7 with TRBJ2-7, with D maybe TRBD2 (6 bases). Germline V gene data show CDR1 as SSHAT and CDR2 as FNYEAQ (reference sequence). This CDR3 has 15 residues. Trimming shortened V by 9 bases and J by 0 bases, and 18 bases separated the two germline ends. CDR3 in amino acids: CASSFRGIHSYEQYF. The CDR3 nucleotides are TGTGCCAGTTCCTTTCGGGGGATCCACTCCTACGAGCAGTACTTC.

V gene TRBV7-8 combines with J gene TRBJ2-5; weak D call: TRBD1 (5 bases). CDR3 length equals 15 residues. Trimming cost V 2 bases and J 0 bases, with 10 bases left between them. Per the germline V gene, CDR1 is SGHVS and CDR2 is FQNEAQ. CDR3 loop: CASSLQGMYQETQYF. As DNA, the CDR3 is TGTGCCAGCAGCTTACAGGGCATGTACCAAGAGACCCAGTACTTC.

The V and J genes are TRBV19 and TRBJ2-7; D might be TRBD1 (5 bases). This CDR3 contains 14 residues. V lost 7 bases, J lost 2 bases, and 15 bases lay in between. From germline, CDR1 is LNHDA and CDR2 SQIVND (reference sequence). CDR3 nucleotides: TGTGCCAGTAAGTCATCAACAGGACCCTACGAGCAGTACTTC. Translated, it gives CASKSSTGPYEQYF.

V and J are TRBV7-9 and TRBJ2-7; D remains ambiguous. Germline-derived CDR1 and CDR2 are SEHNR and FQNEAQ (reference sequence). The V end lost 6 bases, the J end lost 7 bases, and 10 bases lay between the germline ends. The CDR3 contains 11 residues. The CDR3 DNA sequence: TGTGCCAGCAGTTTGTTAGAGGAGCAGTACTTC. Its translation: CASSLLEEQYF. Full variable domain (remainder filled in from reference TRBV7-9 and TRBJ2-7): DTGVSQNPRHKITKRGQNVTFRCDPISEHNRLYWYRQTLGQGPEFLTYFQNEAQLEKSRLLSDRFSAERPKGSFSTLEIQRTEQGDSAMYLCASSLLEEQYFGPGTRLTVT.

This clone showed up just a few times. The chain has TRBV4-2 and TRBJ2-7; 13 positions agree with TRBD2. The CDR3 runs to 15 residues. V dropped 4 bases and J dropped 5; count of bases not matched to a gene: 5. From germline, CDR1 is LGHNA and CDR2 YNFKEQ. In nucleotides, the CDR3 is TGTGCCAGCAGCCCGACTAGCGGGAGGTCCCACGAGCAGTACTTC. Translating it yields CASSPTSGRSHEQYF.